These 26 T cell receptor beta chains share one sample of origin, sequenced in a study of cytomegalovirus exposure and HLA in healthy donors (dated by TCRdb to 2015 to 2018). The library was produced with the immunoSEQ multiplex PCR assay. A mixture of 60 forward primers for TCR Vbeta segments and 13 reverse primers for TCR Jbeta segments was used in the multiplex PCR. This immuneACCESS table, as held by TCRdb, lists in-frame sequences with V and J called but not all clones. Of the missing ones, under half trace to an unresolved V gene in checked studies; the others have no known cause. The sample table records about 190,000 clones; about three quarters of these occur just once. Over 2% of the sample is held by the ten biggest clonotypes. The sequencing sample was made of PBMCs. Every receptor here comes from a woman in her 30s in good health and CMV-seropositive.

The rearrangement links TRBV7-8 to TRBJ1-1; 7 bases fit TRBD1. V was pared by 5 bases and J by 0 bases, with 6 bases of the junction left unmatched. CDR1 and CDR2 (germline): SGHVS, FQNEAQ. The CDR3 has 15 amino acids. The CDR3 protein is CASSLRQGMNTEAFF. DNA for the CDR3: TGTGCCAGCAGCCTCCGACAGGGCATGAACACTGAAGCTTTCTTT.

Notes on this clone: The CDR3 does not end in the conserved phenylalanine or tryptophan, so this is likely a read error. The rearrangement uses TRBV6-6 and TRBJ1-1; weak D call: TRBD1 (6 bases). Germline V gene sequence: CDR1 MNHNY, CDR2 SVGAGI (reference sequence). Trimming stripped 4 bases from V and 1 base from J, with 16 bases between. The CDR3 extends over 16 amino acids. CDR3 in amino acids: CASSSGTPRGNTEAFL. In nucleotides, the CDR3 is TGTGCCAGCAGTTCCGGGACACCCAGGGGGAACACTGAAGCTTTCCTT.

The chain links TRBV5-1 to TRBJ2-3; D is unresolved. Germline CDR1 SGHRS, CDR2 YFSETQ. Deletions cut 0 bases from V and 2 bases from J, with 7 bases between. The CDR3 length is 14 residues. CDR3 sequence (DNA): TGCGCCAGCAGCTTGGAACAGCCCACAGATACGCAGTATTTT. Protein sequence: CASSLEQPTDTQYF.

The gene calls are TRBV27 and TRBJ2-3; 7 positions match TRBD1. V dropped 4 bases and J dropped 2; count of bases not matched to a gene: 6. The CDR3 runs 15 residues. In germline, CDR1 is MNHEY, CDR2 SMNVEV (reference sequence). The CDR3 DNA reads TGTGCCAGCAGTTCGTGGGACAGCGCCACAGATACGCAGTATTTT. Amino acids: CASSSWDSATDTQYF.

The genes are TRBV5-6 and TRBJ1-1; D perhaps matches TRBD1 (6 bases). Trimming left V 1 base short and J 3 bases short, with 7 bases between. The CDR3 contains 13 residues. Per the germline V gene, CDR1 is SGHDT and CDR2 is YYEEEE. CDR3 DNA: TGTGCCAGCAGCTTGAAGGGGGACACTGAAGCTTTCTTT. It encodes CASSLKGDTEAFF.

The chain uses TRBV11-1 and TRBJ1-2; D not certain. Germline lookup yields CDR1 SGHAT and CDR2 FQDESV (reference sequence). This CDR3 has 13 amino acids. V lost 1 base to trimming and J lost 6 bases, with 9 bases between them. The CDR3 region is CASSLEVRDGYTF. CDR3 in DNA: TGTGCCAGCAGCTTAGAAGTGAGGGATGGCTACACCTTC.

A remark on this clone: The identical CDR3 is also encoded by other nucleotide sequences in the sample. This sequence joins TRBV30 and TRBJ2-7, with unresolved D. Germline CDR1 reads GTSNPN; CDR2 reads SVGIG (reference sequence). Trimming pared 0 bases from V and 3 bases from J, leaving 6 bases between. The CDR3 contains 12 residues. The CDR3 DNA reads TGTGCCTGGAGTGTCCTAAACTACGAGCAGTACTTC. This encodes CAWSVLNYEQYF.

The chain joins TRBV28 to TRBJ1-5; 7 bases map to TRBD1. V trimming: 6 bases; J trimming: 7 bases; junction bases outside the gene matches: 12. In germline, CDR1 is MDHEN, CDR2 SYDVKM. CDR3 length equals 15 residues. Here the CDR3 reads CASRERQGFNQPQHF. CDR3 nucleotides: TGTGCCAGCAGGGAACGACAGGGCTTCAACCAGCCCCAGCATTTT.

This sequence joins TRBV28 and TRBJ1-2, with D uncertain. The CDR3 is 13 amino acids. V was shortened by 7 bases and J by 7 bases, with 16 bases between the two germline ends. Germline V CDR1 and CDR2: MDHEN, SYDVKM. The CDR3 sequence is CASTPPGLGGYTF. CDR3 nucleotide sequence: TGTGCCAGCACTCCGCCGGGGTTGGGTGGCTACACCTTC.

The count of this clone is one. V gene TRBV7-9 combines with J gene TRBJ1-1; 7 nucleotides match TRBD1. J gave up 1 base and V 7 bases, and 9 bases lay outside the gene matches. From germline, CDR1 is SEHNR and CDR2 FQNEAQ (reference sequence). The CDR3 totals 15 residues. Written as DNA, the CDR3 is TGTGCCAGCACCTTGGCGGAGGGGGCGAACACTGAAGCTTTCTTT. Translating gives CASTLAEGANTEAFF.

In DNA form, the CDR3 reads TGTGCCAGCAGTCCCGTGTGGGGGACAGGGGATGTGTACGAGCAGTACTTC. Amino acid sequence: CASSPVWGTGDVYEQYF. The J gene is TRBJ2-7, the V gene TRBV5-4; 10 bases are a match to TRBD1. CDR3 length equals 17 residues. Germline V gene data show CDR1 as SGHNT and CDR2 as YYREEE (reference sequence). With 5 bases clipped from V and 4 bases from J, the junction kept 15 bases outside the gene matches.

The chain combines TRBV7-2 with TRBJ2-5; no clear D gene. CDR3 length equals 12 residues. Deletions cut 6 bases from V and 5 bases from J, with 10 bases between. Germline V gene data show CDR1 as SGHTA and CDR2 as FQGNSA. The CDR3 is CASRRARETQYF. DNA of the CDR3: TGTGCCAGCAGACGAGCGCGGGAGACCCAGTACTTC.

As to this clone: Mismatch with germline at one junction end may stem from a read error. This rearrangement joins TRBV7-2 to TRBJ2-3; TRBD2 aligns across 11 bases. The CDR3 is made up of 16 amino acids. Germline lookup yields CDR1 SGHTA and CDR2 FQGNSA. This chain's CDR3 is CASTLGLAGFTDTQYF. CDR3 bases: TGTGCCAGCACCTTAGGACTAGCGGGTTTCACAGATACGCAGTATTTT.

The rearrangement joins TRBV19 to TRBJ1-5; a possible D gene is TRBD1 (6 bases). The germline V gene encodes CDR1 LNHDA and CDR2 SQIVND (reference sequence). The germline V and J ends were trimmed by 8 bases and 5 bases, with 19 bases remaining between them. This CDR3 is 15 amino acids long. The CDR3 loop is CASRTGQGFHQPQHF. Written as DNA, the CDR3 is TGTGCCAGTCGTACGGGGCAGGGGTTTCATCAGCCCCAGCATTTT.

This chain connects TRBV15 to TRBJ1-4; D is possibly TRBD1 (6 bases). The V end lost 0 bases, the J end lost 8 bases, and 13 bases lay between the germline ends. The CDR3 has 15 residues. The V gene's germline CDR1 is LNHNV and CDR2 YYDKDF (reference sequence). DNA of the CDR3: TGTGCCACCAGCAGAGATCGAGGGGGTTGGGAAAAACTGTTTTTT. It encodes CATSRDRGGWEKLFF.

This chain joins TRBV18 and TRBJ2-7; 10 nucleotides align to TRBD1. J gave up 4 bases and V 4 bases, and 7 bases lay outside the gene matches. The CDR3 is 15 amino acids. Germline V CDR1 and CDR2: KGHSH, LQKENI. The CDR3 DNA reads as TGTGCCAGCTCACTCACCGGGACAGGGGATTACGAGCAGTACTTC. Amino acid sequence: CASSLTGTGDYEQYF.

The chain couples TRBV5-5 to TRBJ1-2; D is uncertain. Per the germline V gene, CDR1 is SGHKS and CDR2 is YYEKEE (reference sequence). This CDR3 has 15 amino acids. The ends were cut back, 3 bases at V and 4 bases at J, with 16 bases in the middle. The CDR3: CASSSGISQPYGYTF. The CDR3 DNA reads TGTGCCAGCAGCTCCGGGATTTCTCAGCCCTATGGCTACACCTTC.

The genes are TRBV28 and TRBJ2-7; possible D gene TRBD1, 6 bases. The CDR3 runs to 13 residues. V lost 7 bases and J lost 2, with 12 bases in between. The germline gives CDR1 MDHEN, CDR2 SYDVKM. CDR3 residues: CASTRDTAYEQYF. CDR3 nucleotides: TGTGCCAGCACCCGGGACACAGCCTACGAGCAGTACTTC.

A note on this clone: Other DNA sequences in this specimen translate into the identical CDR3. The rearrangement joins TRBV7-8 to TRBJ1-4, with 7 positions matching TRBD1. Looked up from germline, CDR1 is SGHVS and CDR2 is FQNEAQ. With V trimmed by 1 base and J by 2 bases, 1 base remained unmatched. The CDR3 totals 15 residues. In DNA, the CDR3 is TGTGCCAGCAGCTTAGTGGGACAGACTAATGAAAAACTGTTTTTT. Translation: CASSLVGQTNEKLFF.

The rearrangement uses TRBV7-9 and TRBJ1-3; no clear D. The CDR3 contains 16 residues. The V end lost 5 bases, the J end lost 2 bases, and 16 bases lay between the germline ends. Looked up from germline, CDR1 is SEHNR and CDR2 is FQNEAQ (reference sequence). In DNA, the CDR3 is TGTGCCAGCAGCCCCCGATCTCGGAGAACTGGAAACACCATATATTTT. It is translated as CASSPRSRRTGNTIYF. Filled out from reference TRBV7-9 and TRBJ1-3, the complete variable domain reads DTGVSQNPRHKITKRGQNVTFRCDPISEHNRLYWYRQTLGQGPEFLTYFQNEAQLEKSRLLSDRFSAERPKGSFSTLEIQRTEQGDSAMYLCASSPRSRRTGNTIYFGEGSWLTVV.

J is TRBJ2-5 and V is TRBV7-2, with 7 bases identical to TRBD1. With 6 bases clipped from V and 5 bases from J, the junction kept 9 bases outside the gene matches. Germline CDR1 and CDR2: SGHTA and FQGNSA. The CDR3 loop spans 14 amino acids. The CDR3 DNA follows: TGTGCCAGCAGAAGACAGGGAAATTTGGAGACCCAGTACTTC. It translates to CASRRQGNLETQYF.

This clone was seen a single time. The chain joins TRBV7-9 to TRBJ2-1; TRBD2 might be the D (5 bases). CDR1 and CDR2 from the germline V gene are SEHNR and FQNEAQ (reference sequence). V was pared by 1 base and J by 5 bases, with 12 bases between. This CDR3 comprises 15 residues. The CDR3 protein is CASSLVSGRHNEQFF. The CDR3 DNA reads TGTGCCAGCAGCTTAGTGAGCGGACGGCACAATGAGCAGTTCTTC.

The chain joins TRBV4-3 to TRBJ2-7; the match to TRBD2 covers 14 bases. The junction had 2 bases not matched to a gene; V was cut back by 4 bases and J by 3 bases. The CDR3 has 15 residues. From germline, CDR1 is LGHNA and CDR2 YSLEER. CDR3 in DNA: TGCGCCAGCAGCCCGGGACTAGCGGGGGTCTACGAGCAGTACTTC. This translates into CASSPGLAGVYEQYF.

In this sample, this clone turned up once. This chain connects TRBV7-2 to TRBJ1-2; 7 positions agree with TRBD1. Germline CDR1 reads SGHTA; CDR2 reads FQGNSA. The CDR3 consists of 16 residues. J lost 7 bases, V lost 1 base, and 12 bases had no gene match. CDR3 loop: CASSLEARQGSTGYTF. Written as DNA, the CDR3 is TGTGCCAGCAGCTTAGAAGCCAGACAGGGTTCCACTGGCTACACCTTC.

The CDR3 region is CASSKARGNSNQPQHF. In DNA form, the CDR3 reads TGTGCCAGCAGCAAAGCGCGGGGGAATAGCAATCAGCCCCAGCATTTT. The J gene is TRBJ1-5, the V gene TRBV21-1. TRBV21-1 is designated a pseudogene. CDR3 length equals 16 residues.

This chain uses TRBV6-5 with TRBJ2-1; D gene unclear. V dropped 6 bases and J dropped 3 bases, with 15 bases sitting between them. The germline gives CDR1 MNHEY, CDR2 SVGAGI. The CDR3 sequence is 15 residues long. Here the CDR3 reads CASRINSRHYNEQFF. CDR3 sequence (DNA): TGTGCCAGCAGGATTAACTCAAGACACTACAATGAGCAGTTCTTC.